The 17 T cell receptor beta chains below come from one sample, sequenced in a study of Tregs in tolerant kidney transplant recipients. Profiled with immunoSEQ multiplex PCR; TCRdb holds only in-frame clones, not every one. This table holds 45,000 to 55,000 clones. Specimen: CD4+ T cells from blood, collected before the transplant. Every receptor here comes from a human donor who received a combined kidney and bone marrow transplant.

Concerning this clone itself: The CDR3 is cut off 3 residues early in the read; its end comes from the germline J gene. This chain connects TRBV20-1 to TRBJ2-1, with 10 positions matching TRBD1. The trim removed 3 bases at V and 8 bases at J, leaving 4 bases unmatched. The length of the CDR3 is 13 residues. The V gene's germline CDR1 is DFQATT and CDR2 SNEGSKA (reference sequence). The CDR3 reads CSARGTGVDEQFF. CDR3 DNA, as far as it was read: TGCAGTGCTAGGGGGACAGGGGTGGATGAG.

CDR3 sequence: CSARPGTGGWGEQFF. The part of the CDR3 DNA that was read is TGCAGTGCTAGACCCGGGACAGGGGGCTGGGGTGAG. This rearrangement joins TRBV20-1 to TRBJ2-1; TRBD1 aligns across 12 bases. From the germline J gene comes the end of the CDR3, since the read stops 3 residues before it. Germline V lookup: CDR1 DFQATT, CDR2 SNEGSKA (reference sequence). This CDR3 has 15 residues. With 2 bases clipped from V and 9 bases from J, the junction kept 8 bases outside the gene matches.

In regard to this clone: The read stops 3 residues short of the end of the CDR3; the missing end is completed from the germline J gene. The chain recombines TRBV5-1 with TRBJ2-2, with 9 bases that match TRBD1. V dropped 2 bases and J dropped 3; count of bases not matched to a gene: 5. CDR3 length equals 16 residues. Germline-derived CDR1 and CDR2 are SGHRS and YFSETQ. CDR3 protein: CASSFQGQGDTGELFF. Incomplete CDR3 DNA: TGCGCCAGCAGCTTTCAGGGACAGGGAGACACCGGGGAG.

CDR3 DNA (partial): TGTGCCAGCGGTAGGACAGATGGGGAG. This translates into CASGRTDGE. The full CDR3 protein is CASGRTDGELFF. The chain links TRBV6-2 or TRBV6-3 to TRBJ2-2, with D perhaps TRBD1 (6 bases). The read gets to within 3 residues of the CDR3 end, and the germline J gene fills in the rest. The CDR3 runs to 12 residues. Germline CDR1 and CDR2: MNHEY and SVGEGT. Trimming took 8 bases from V and 8 from J, leaving 12 bases between them.

The sequenced CDR3 bases are TGTGCCAGCTCCTATTGGCGGGGTAATCAGCCC. Its protein product is CASSYWRGNQP. The CDR3 as a whole reads CASSYWRGNQPQHF. V is TRBV5-6 and J is TRBJ1-5, with D uncertain. The read terminates 3 residues ahead of where the CDR3 ends, so the germline J gene completes it. Germline lookup yields CDR1 SGHDT and CDR2 YYEEEE. V was shortened by 7 bases and J by 4 bases, with 15 bases between the two germline ends. The CDR3 is 14 amino acids.

About this clone itself: Coverage ceases 3 residues before the CDR3 finishes, and the germline J gene fills in the end. The J gene is TRBJ2-6, the V gene TRBV18; tentative D call: TRBD2 (8 bases). This CDR3 is built from 19 residues. CDR1 and CDR2 (germline): KGHSH, LQKENI. Trimming took 3 bases from V and 0 from J, leaving 18 bases between them. CDR3 sequence: CASSPLRGGQRSGANVLTF. Incomplete CDR3 DNA: TGTGCCAGCTCACCGCTCCGGGGGGGACAGCGCTCTGGGGCCAACGTC.

For this clone: Coverage ceases 3 residues before the CDR3 finishes, and the germline J gene fills in the end. The chain joins TRBV7-3 to TRBJ1-6; TRBD1 aligns across 8 bases. Germline V gene lookup returns CDR1 SGHTA and CDR2 FQGTGA. This CDR3 contains 14 residues. With 5 bases clipped from V and 10 bases from J, the junction kept 7 bases outside the gene matches. CDR3: CASSPGQGQSPLHF. Incomplete CDR3 DNA: TGTGCCAGCAGCCCCGGACAGGGTCAATCACCC.

To note about this clone: With the read ending 3 residues before the CDR3 end, the germline J gene is used to fill in that end. This chain connects TRBV5-4 to TRBJ1-1, with D perhaps matching TRBD1 (5 bases). The CDR3 loop spans 15 amino acids. From germline, CDR1 is SGHNT and CDR2 YYREEE (reference sequence). V was clipped by 4 bases and J by 1 base, with 14 bases between them. The CDR3 spells CASSRGAVKNTEAFF. The covered CDR3 bases are TGTGCCAGCAGCCGCGGGGCAGTTAAGAACACTGAA.

As for this clone: The sequenced fragment ends 3 residues before the CDR3 boundary, so the rest is inferred from the germline J gene. The chain is built from TRBV2 and TRBJ2-4, with 9 bases aligning to TRBD2. The CDR3 is made up of 17 amino acids. Germline-derived CDR1 and CDR2 are SNHLY and FYNNEI. The ends lost 4 bases at V and 6 bases at J; junction bases unmatched: 13. The part of the CDR3 DNA that was read is TGTGCCAGCAGTGTAGGGCGGGAGGGTTATGTGTTAAACATT. As protein: CASSVGREGYVLNI. The CDR3 in full is CASSVGREGYVLNIQYF.

A remark on this clone: From the germline J gene comes the end of the CDR3, since the read stops 3 residues before it. The chain combines TRBV5-1 with TRBJ1-1, with 8 bases lining up with TRBD1. Looked up from germline, CDR1 is SGHRS and CDR2 is YFSETQ. The CDR3 loop spans 15 amino acids. Trimming cost V 2 bases and J 5 bases; bases outside gene matches: 8. The covered CDR3 bases are TGCGCCAGCAGCTTTGGGTCAGGGGGCGAAACTGAA. As protein: CASSFGSGGETE. The entire CDR3 reads CASSFGSGGETEAFF.

With regard to this clone: Read sequence stops 3 residues before the CDR3 end, and the germline J gene provides the missing end. The gene calls are TRBV4-2 and TRBJ2-3, with 10 bases lining up with TRBD1. J was trimmed by 8 bases and V by 0 bases; bases with no gene match: 11. The CDR3 runs 17 residues. Per germline, CDR1 LGHNA and CDR2 YNFKEQ. The sequenced part of the CDR3 DNA is TGTGCCAGCAGCCAAGATCGCCGGGACAGGGGATCGGGTACG. It specifies CASSQDRRDRGSGT. The entire CDR3 protein reads CASSQDRRDRGSGTQYF.

Remarks on this clone: The sequenced fragment ends 3 residues before the CDR3 boundary, so the rest is inferred from the germline J gene. The chain couples TRBV5-1 to TRBJ2-1; 9 positions agree with TRBD1. The CDR3 extends over 16 amino acids. CDR1 is SGHRS, CDR2 YFSETQ, per germline. Trimming took 4 bases from V and 3 from J; bases not matched to a gene: 8. The CDR3 region is CASSGQTGGNYNEQFF. CDR3 DNA (partial): TGCGCCAGCAGCGGACAGACAGGGGGAAACTACAATGAG.

Worth noting for this clone: The CDR3 extends 3 residues past the end of the read, so its final part is completed from the germline J gene. The rearrangement links TRBV2 to TRBJ2-7, with TRBD2 identical over 10 bases. Germline V lookup: CDR1 SNHLY, CDR2 FYNNEI. V lost 6 bases to trimming and J lost 5 bases; unmatched junction nucleotides: 10. This CDR3 is 15 amino acids long. CDR3: CASSPTGTSVHEQYF. Incomplete CDR3 DNA: TGTGCCAGCAGCCCAACCGGGACTAGCGTACACGAG. The whole variable domain, filled in from reference TRBV2 and TRBJ2-7, reads EPEVTQTPSHQVTQMGQEVILRCVPISNHLYFYWYRQILGQKVEFLVSFYNNEISEKSEIFDDQFSVERPDGSNFTLKIRSTKLEDSAMYFCASSPTGTSVHEQYFGPGTRLTVT.

Concerning this clone itself: The read terminates 3 residues before the CDR3 end, so the remaining end is supplied by the germline J gene. V is TRBV5-1 and J is TRBJ2-5, with 8 positions matching TRBD2. There are 15 residues in the CDR3. Germline V CDR1 and CDR2: SGHRS, YFSETQ. V trimming: 4 bases; J trimming: 3 bases; junction bases outside the gene matches: 8. The CDR3 sequence is CASSEGGRREETQYF. The DNA read from the CDR3 is TGCGCCAGCAGCGAGGGCGGGAGGAGGGAAGAGACC.

Concerning this clone: The read ends 3 residues shy of where the CDR3 ends; the end is completed using the germline J gene. J is TRBJ2-5 and V is TRBV7-3; D perhaps matches TRBD1 (6 bases). Germline V gives CDR1 SGHTA, CDR2 FQGTGA. This CDR3 comprises 14 residues. The V end was cut by 5 bases, the J end by 4 bases, with 14 bases between. The CDR3 DNA, read in part, is TGTGCCAGCAGCCCGATGGGGGCCGGAGAGACC. This encodes CASSPMGAGET. The full CDR3 protein reads CASSPMGAGETQYF.

A word on this clone: With the read ending 3 residues before the CDR3 end, the germline J gene is used to fill in that end. V gene TRBV7-2 combines with J gene TRBJ1-5, with a possible D match to TRBD1 (5 bases). Germline V gives CDR1 SGHTA, CDR2 FQGNSA. With 2 bases removed from V and 7 bases from J, the gap between germline ends came to 15 bases. CDR3 length: 15 amino acids. The sequenced CDR3 bases are TGTGCCAGCAGCTTATGGACGACAGTCGGGCAGCCC. Its translation: CASSLWTTVGQP. The full CDR3 reads CASSLWTTVGQPQHF.

Of note for this clone: The read halts 3 residues ahead of the CDR3 end, with the missing end drawn from the germline J gene. V gene TRBV20-1 combines with J gene TRBJ2-5, with 8 bases matching TRBD1. Germline loops: CDR1 DFQATT, CDR2 SNEGSKA (reference sequence). The CDR3 totals 14 residues. Trimming took 4 bases from V and 6 from J; bases not matched to a gene: 10. The DNA read from the CDR3 is TGCAGTGCTACATTAGGGACAGGCGGGAAGACC. This encodes CSATLGTGGKT. The full CDR3 protein reads CSATLGTGGKTQYF.